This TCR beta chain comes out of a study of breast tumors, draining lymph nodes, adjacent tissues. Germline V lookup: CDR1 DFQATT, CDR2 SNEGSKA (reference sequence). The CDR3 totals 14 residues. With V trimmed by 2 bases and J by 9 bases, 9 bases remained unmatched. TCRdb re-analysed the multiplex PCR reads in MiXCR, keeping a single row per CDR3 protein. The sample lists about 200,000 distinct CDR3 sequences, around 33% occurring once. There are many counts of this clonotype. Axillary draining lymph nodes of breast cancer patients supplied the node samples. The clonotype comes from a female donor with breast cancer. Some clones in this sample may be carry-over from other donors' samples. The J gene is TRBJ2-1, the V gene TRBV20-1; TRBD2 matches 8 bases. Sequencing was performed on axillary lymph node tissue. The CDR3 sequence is CSARFLLAGGEQFF. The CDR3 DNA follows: TGCAGTGCTAGATTCCTTCTGGCGGGAGGTGAGCAGTTCTTC.